Given below is one T cell receptor beta chain in context. Its antigen is unidentified. This record comes from a study of OX40 agonist ivuxolimab in advanced cancers. Study at large: Participants, approximately 80% male, averaged about 56 years of age, ranging from roughly 23 to 90. Past anti-PD-1, anti-PD-L1 or anti-CTLA-4 therapy was accepted, and approximately 40% had received some.

Data came from immunoSEQ multiplex PCR; TCRdb stores just in-frame clones and leaves some out. The table records roughly 80,000 clones, roughly 91% of them present only once. V was pared by 1 base and J by 2 bases, with 9 bases between. Germline CDR1 and CDR2: KGHSH and LQKENI. The CDR3 consists of 16 residues. Exclusion applied to patients with autoimmune disease history or systemic immunosuppression. Study observations and caveats: Blood T cells, both CD4+ and CD8+, expanded clonally by week 6 at 0.1 to 3.0 mg/kg.

This receptor was identified in an adult with an advanced solid tumor such as melanoma, head and neck, liver or kidney cancer. The input for sequencing was CD4+ or CD8+ T cells sorted from blood, taken in a trial of the OX40 agonist ivuxolimab. The chain links TRBV18 to TRBJ2-6; D unclear. The CDR3 loop is CASSPQVAAGANVLTF. As DNA, the CDR3 is TGTGCCAGCTCACCACAAGTGGCGGCTGGGGCCAACGTCCTGACTTTC.